This T cell receptor (beta chain) appears in the sequencing data of a study of T cells after yellow fever vaccination. In regard to this clonotype: The junction does not match germline at one end; this may be a read error.

Template-switching 5'RACE yielded the TCR cDNA; a universal primer site and UMIs were added in the process. TCRdb recomputed calls from the 5' RACE reads with MiXCR, one row per CDR3 protein. The sample gives about 580,000 distinct CDR3 sequences, about 17% of which show up once; around 16% is in the top ten. The CDR3 totals 12 residues. The V gene's germline CDR1 is MNHNS and CDR2 SASEGT. The genes are TRBV6-1 and TRBJ2-5; D is possibly TRBD1 (5 bases). The sequence came from a man aged 18 to 29 who received the YFV17D yellow fever vaccine. The sequencing here drew on PBMCs, taken less than 6 days after the first yellow fever vaccination. The DNA of the CDR3 is TGTGCCAGCACTGAAGGGGCTGGGACCCAGTACTTC. Encoded protein: CASTEGAGTQYF.